These 18 T cell receptor beta chains originate from one sample sequenced in a study of cytomegalovirus exposure and HLA in healthy donors. The PCR used 60 Vbeta and 13 Jbeta primers. Generated by immunoSEQ multiplex PCR, the TCRdb table keeps only in-frame clones and is missing some. The sample lists about 120,000 clones; about 70% were seen once. The material sequenced was PBMCs. The receptors derive from a woman in her forties in good health and CMV-seronegative.

V and J are TRBV5-1 and TRBJ2-5, with D possibly matching TRBD1 (5 bases). Germline values: CDR1 SGHRS, CDR2 YFSETQ. Trimming took 0 bases from V and 0 from J, leaving 9 bases between them. The CDR3 is 15 residues long. CDR3 residues: CASSLVGRDQETQYF. The CDR3 DNA follows: TGCGCCAGCAGCTTGGTAGGCAGGGACCAAGAGACCCAGTACTTC.

The genes are TRBV7-3 and TRBJ1-2; TRBD1 matches at 9 bases. Looked up from germline, CDR1 is SGHTA and CDR2 is FQGTGA. V was pared by 5 bases and J by 8 bases, with 6 bases of the junction left unmatched. This CDR3 has 13 residues. For the CDR3, the DNA is TGTGCCAGCAGCCCCGGGACAGGGCAGGGCTACACCTTC. Encoded protein: CASSPGTGQGYTF.

The V and J genes are TRBV5-4 and TRBJ2-5; TRBD2 aligns across 8 bases. The CDR3 sequence is 16 residues long. Germline V CDR1 and CDR2: SGHNT, YYREEE (reference sequence). The V gene end was trimmed by 3 bases and the J gene end by 1 base; junction bases not matched to a gene: 8. For the CDR3, the DNA is TGTGCCAGCAGCTCGAAAAGCGGGAGCTTCCAAGAGACCCAGTACTTC. Translating it yields CASSSKSGSFQETQYF.

V is TRBV6-6 and J is TRBJ1-2; D ambiguous. V gave up 7 bases and J gave up 4 bases, with 10 bases separating them. CDR3 length: 12 residues. From germline, CDR1 is MNHNY and CDR2 SVGAGI (reference sequence). As DNA, the CDR3 is TGTGCCAGCATAGACTCTCTCTATGGCTACACCTTC. It encodes CASIDSLYGYTF.

The chain links TRBV7-9 to TRBJ2-5, with unresolved D. The CDR3 totals 14 residues. The germline gives CDR1 SEHNR, CDR2 FQNEAQ (reference sequence). Trimming removed 2 bases at V and 7 bases at J, with 14 bases between. The CDR3: CASSLMTGAPTQYF. As DNA, the CDR3 is TGTGCCAGCAGCTTAATGACTGGCGCCCCGACCCAGTACTTC.

The V and J genes are TRBV6-5 and TRBJ2-4, with TRBD2 matching 12 bases. J lost 9 bases, V lost 2 bases, and 8 bases had no gene match. From germline, CDR1 is MNHEY and CDR2 SVGAGI. The CDR3 is made up of 16 amino acids. The CDR3 region has the DNA TGTGCCAGCAGTTACGAGACTAGCGGGAGAAAGGGCATTCAGTACTTC. Amino acid sequence: CASSYETSGRKGIQYF.

In this sample, this clone turned up once. The rearrangement uses TRBV19 and TRBJ2-1, with 8 bases identical to TRBD1. This CDR3 has 14 amino acids. V gave up 4 bases and J gave up 5 bases; unmatched junction bases: 4. The germline V gene encodes CDR1 LNHDA and CDR2 SQIVND (reference sequence). The CDR3 reads CASSRDRINNEQFF. The CDR3 DNA follows: TGTGCCAGTAGTAGGGACAGGATTAACAATGAGCAGTTCTTC.

V gene TRBV7-2 combines with J gene TRBJ2-2; 7 bases map to TRBD1. This CDR3 contains 16 residues. V lost 1 base and J lost 1; bases outside the gene matches: 3. CDR1 is SGHTA, CDR2 FQGNSA, per germline. For the CDR3, the DNA is TGTGCCAGCAGCTTAGAGGGACAGATGAACACCGGGGAGCTGTTTTTT. Translation: CASSLEGQMNTGELFF. Supplemented by reference TRBV7-2 and TRBJ2-2, the full variable domain reads GAGVSQSPSNKVTEKGKDVELRCDPISGHTALYWYRQSLGQGLEFLIYFQGNSAPDKSGLPSDRFSAERTGGSVSTLTIQRTQQEDSAVYLCASSLEGQMNTGELFFGEGSRLTVL.

The chain couples TRBV18 to TRBJ1-6; 8 bases are a match to TRBD1. With V trimmed by 6 bases and J by 7 bases, 8 bases remained unmatched. Germline CDR1 reads KGHSH; CDR2 reads LQKENI. The CDR3 totals 15 residues. The CDR3 DNA sequence: TGTGCCAGCTCGCGAGATACAGGGGGGAATTCACCCCTCCACTTT. Amino acid sequence: CASSRDTGGNSPLHF.

The genes are TRBV2 and TRBJ1-4; D is possibly TRBD1 (5 bases). The germline V gene encodes CDR1 SNHLY and CDR2 FYNNEI. V dropped 4 bases and J dropped 7 bases, with 10 bases sitting between them. The CDR3 extends over 13 amino acids. CDR3 protein: CASSGPGREKLFF. As DNA, the CDR3 is TGTGCCAGCAGTGGCCCAGGGCGTGAAAAACTGTTTTTT.

The V gene is TRBV4-2, the J gene TRBJ1-2; tentative D call: TRBD1 (5 bases). The CDR3 sequence is 13 residues long. CDR1 is LGHNA, CDR2 YNFKEQ, per germline. The V gene lost 0 bases and the J gene lost 8 bases, with 10 bases spanning the gap. CDR3 protein: CASSQELGQGYTF. CDR3 DNA: TGTGCCAGCAGCCAAGAGTTGGGGCAGGGCTACACCTTC.

This clone was seen a handful of times. The chain joins TRBV30 to TRBJ2-6, with a weak D call TRBD1 (7 bases). The CDR3 extends over 18 amino acids. Germline V lookup: CDR1 GTSNPN, CDR2 SVGIG (reference sequence). Trimming shortened V by 5 bases and J by 3 bases, and 23 bases separated the two germline ends. The CDR3 DNA reads as TGTGCCTGGGGGGGGACAGCTGGCAAAAAGGGTGGGGCCAACGTCCTGACTTTC. It encodes CAWGGTAGKKGGANVLTF.

V usage is TRBV29-1 and J usage is TRBJ2-2, with D perhaps TRBD2 (8 bases). V lost 4 bases to trimming and J lost 3 bases, with 24 bases between them. The CDR3 runs 18 residues. Germline assignment: CDR1 SQVTM and CDR2 ANQGSEA. The CDR3 loop reads CSVGVKGARGVHTGELFF. The CDR3 nucleotides read TGCAGCGTTGGTGTAAAGGGGGCGCGGGGGGTGCACACCGGGGAGCTGTTTTTT.

This chain uses TRBV5-1 with TRBJ2-3; D is perhaps TRBD1 (6 bases). This CDR3 spans 14 amino acids. The germline V gene has CDR1 SGHRS and CDR2 YFSETQ. Trimming pared 5 bases from V and 0 bases from J, leaving 10 bases between. CDR3 coding DNA: TGCGCCAGCAGGGGCGGACAGAGCACAGATACGCAGTATTTT. Translation gives CASRGGQSTDTQYF.

The chain is built from TRBV5-4 and TRBJ2-2; tentatively, D is TRBD2 (6 bases). V lost 2 bases and J 0 bases, leaving 8 bases between the germline ends. CDR3 size: 15 residues. Germline V CDR1 and CDR2: SGHNT, YYREEE (reference sequence). CDR3: CASSLPGANTGELFF. The CDR3 DNA follows: TGTGCCAGCAGCTTACCGGGAGCGAACACCGGGGAGCTGTTTTTT.

A note on this clone: At one of its ends the junction is not consistent with the germline gene, which may arise from a read error. The chain has TRBV7-7 and TRBJ2-1, with D perhaps being TRBD1 or TRBD2 (5 bases each). Per germline, CDR1 SSHAT and CDR2 FNYEAQ (reference sequence). This CDR3 has 14 amino acids. As DNA, the CDR3 is TGTGCTAGCAGCTTAGAGGGGTCCCTGGGTGAGCAGTTCTTC. Protein product: CASSLEGSLGEQFF.

The chain combines TRBV18 with TRBJ2-7; 11 bases fit TRBD2. The V and J ends lost 6 bases and 1 base, in that order; junction bases with no gene match: 11. The CDR3 consists of 17 residues. Germline CDR1 and CDR2: KGHSH and LQKENI. CDR3 DNA sequence: TGTGCCAGCTCCCCCAGAGCAGGGACTAGCGGTTCCTACGAGCAGTACTTC. Encoded protein: CASSPRAGTSGSYEQYF.

The count of this clone is one. J is TRBJ2-5 and V is TRBV28, with D possibly TRBD2 on 6 matching bases. The CDR3 totals 13 residues. V lost 8 bases to trimming and J lost 5 bases, with 15 bases between them. Germline CDR1 and CDR2: MDHEN and SYDVKM. CDR3 residues: CASRGAGTETQYF. CDR3 coding DNA: TGTGCCAGCCGGGGTGCGGGGACGGAGACCCAGTACTTC.